One sample yielded the 8 T cell receptor beta chains listed below, sequenced in a study of OX40 agonist ivuxolimab in advanced cancers. Library generation was performed with the immunoSEQ multiplex PCR assay. TCRdb stores this immuneACCESS table with in-frame sequences only. Part of the clones is absent; in the studies checked, under half of the shortfall reflects unresolved V genes, and no reason is known for the rest. The sample table holds some 65,000 clones, of which about nine tenths were seen once. The top ten clones comprise about 2% of the sample. The material was CD4+ or CD8+ T cells sorted from blood, obtained in a trial of the OX40 agonist ivuxolimab. The receptors were sampled from an adult with an advanced solid tumor such as melanoma, head and neck, liver or kidney cancer.

The V gene is TRBV2, the J gene TRBJ1-5; no reliable D call. CDR1 SNHLY and CDR2 FYNNEI come from the germline V gene. The CDR3 is 18 residues long. V was pared by 9 bases and J by 0 bases, with 24 bases between. The CDR3 nucleotides read TGTGCCAGTACTGAGACGGGGTCCTTACTTTATAGCAATCAGCCCCAGCATTTT. It codes for CASTETGSLLYSNQPQHF.

The chain links TRBV19 to TRBJ1-4; TRBD1 matches 7 bases. Looked up from germline, CDR1 is LNHDA and CDR2 is SQIVND (reference sequence). V lost 7 bases and J lost 1; bases outside the gene matches: 3. The CDR3 length is 14 residues. The CDR3 is CASIRTGTNEKLFF. In DNA, the CDR3 is TGTGCCAGTATTCGGACAGGAACTAATGAAAAACTGTTTTTT. Drawing the rest from reference TRBV19 and TRBJ1-4, the complete variable domain is DGGITQSPKYLFRKEGQNVTLSCEQNLNHDAMYWYRQDPGQGLRLIYYSQIVNDFQKGDIAEGYSVSREKKESFPLTVTSAQKNPTAFYLCASIRTGTNEKLFFGSGTQLSVL.

This clone was seen a single time. The CDR3 is CAWSDVGKSYGYTF. Written as DNA, the CDR3 is TGTGCCTGGAGTGATGTGGGTAAAAGCTATGGCTACACCTTC. The V call is TRBV30, the J call TRBJ1-2; D unclear. CDR3 length: 14 amino acids. In germline, CDR1 is GTSNPN, CDR2 SVGIG (reference sequence). With 1 base removed from V and 4 bases from J, the gap between germline ends came to 13 bases.

The CDR3 sequence: CASSLAALPGGTGELFF. CDR3 nucleotides: TGTGCCAGCAGCTTAGCGGCACTTCCTGGCGGGACCGGGGAGCTGTTTTTT. The chain couples TRBV7-6 to TRBJ2-2; a weak D match, TRBD2 (5 bases). CDR1 is SGHVS, CDR2 FNYEAQ, per germline. CDR3 size: 17 residues. V was shortened by 0 bases and J by 5 bases, with 16 bases between the two germline ends.

This clone has a single count. The gene calls are TRBV27 and TRBJ2-2; perhaps TRBD2 as D (6 bases). The V end was cut by 2 bases, the J end by 0 bases, with 10 bases between. The CDR3 contains 16 residues. Germline V gene sequence: CDR1 MNHEY, CDR2 SMNVEV (reference sequence). CDR3 bases: TGTGCCAGCAGTTTAGGCGGGGTCGCGAACACCGGGGAGCTGTTTTTT. Protein product: CASSLGGVANTGELFF.

The V and J genes are TRBV5-1 and TRBJ2-7; TRBD2 might be the D (6 bases). Between the trimmed V and J ends, which lost 5 bases and 0 bases, there was a span of 18 bases. The germline V gene has CDR1 SGHRS and CDR2 YFSETQ. The CDR3 is made up of 16 amino acids. This CDR3 is CASRFPGTPSSYEQYF. CDR3 nucleotide sequence: TGCGCCAGCAGATTTCCCGGGACTCCGAGCTCCTACGAGCAGTACTTC.

This chain's CDR3 is CASSLGTDYYGYTF. CDR3 DNA: TGCGCCAGCAGCTTGGGGACGGACTACTATGGCTACACCTTC. This rearrangement joins TRBV5-1 to TRBJ1-2, with no clear D. Per germline, CDR1 SGHRS and CDR2 YFSETQ. CDR3 length equals 14 residues. Trimming stripped 0 bases from V and 3 bases from J, with 9 bases between.

This chain connects TRBV7-2 to TRBJ1-2; TRBD1 matches at 11 bases. V shed 5 bases and J 8 bases; nucleotides not matched to a gene: 4. Per the germline V gene, CDR1 is SGHTA and CDR2 is FQGNSA. The CDR3 totals 13 residues. The CDR3 region has the DNA TGTGCCAGCAGCGAACGGACAGGGGGCGGCTACACCTTC. It codes for CASSERTGGGYTF.